The 7 T cell receptor beta chains below all came from one sample that was sequenced in a study of T-cell memory formation after mild COVID-19. A single record per CDR3 protein comes from TCRdb applying MiXCR to the 5' RACE reads. The sample holds under 300,000 distinct CDR3 sequences; 8.2% are singletons and the top ten take around a fifth. The specimen sequenced was PBMCs or a T cell subset sorted from them (not recorded which). The receptors were sampled from a man younger than 30 who had mild COVID-19 (a few samples of this study predate the infection). Cell type and time point are not known.

In this sample, this clonotype turned up a few times. The rearrangement links TRBV7-9 to TRBJ2-3; D not resolved. Deletions cut 6 bases from V and 3 bases from J, with 7 bases between. Germline V gene sequence: CDR1 SEHNR, CDR2 FQNEAQ (reference sequence). This CDR3 is built from 12 residues. CDR3 residues: CASRPATDTQYF. DNA of the CDR3: TGTGCCAGCAGGCCCGCTACAGATACGCAGTATTTT.

The chain links TRBV6-1 to TRBJ2-1; 13 bases are shared with TRBD2. The CDR3 has 17 residues. CDR1 is MNHNS, CDR2 SASEGT, per germline. Trimming removed 6 bases from V and 5 bases from J; junction bases left unmatched: 10. CDR3 amino acids: CASSFRTSGGPDNEQFF. The CDR3 DNA is TGTGCCAGCAGCTTCCGGACTAGCGGGGGACCCGACAATGAGCAGTTCTTC.

The V and J genes are TRBV5-5 and TRBJ2-1; 9 bases are a match to TRBD1. Trimming cost V 2 bases and J 4 bases; bases outside gene matches: 4. This CDR3 has 15 residues. Per the germline V gene, CDR1 is SGHKS and CDR2 is YYEKEE (reference sequence). This CDR3 is CASSFRTGVYNEQFF. DNA for the CDR3: TGTGCCAGCAGCTTTCGGACAGGGGTTTACAATGAGCAGTTCTTC.

The chain recombines TRBV19 with TRBJ1-5; 9 nucleotides match TRBD1. Germline lookup yields CDR1 LNHDA and CDR2 SQIVND (reference sequence). V was clipped by 5 bases and J by 6 bases; unmatched bases: 8. The CDR3 totals 15 residues. This chain's CDR3 is CASSLLQGAGQPQHF. In DNA form, the CDR3 reads TGTGCCAGTAGTCTCCTACAGGGGGCTGGTCAGCCCCAGCATTTT.

The chain uses TRBV6-6 and TRBJ2-3; 8 bases match TRBD2. CDR1 and CDR2 from the germline V gene are MNHNY and SVGAGI (reference sequence). V dropped 5 bases and J dropped 3; count of bases not matched to a gene: 7. The CDR3 spans 15 residues. The CDR3 region has the DNA TGTGCCAGCAGTCCACGGAGCGGGGGAACAGATACGCAGTATTTT. Its translation: CASSPRSGGTDTQYF.

The V call is TRBV7-2, the J call TRBJ1-1; unclear D gene. Looked up from germline, CDR1 is SGHTA and CDR2 is FQGNSA. The CDR3 is made up of 14 amino acids. Deletions cut 5 bases from V and 1 base from J, with 11 bases between. As DNA, the CDR3 is TGTGCCAGCAGCAAGTTAGGGTGGAACACTGAAGCTTTCTTT. It codes for CASSKLGWNTEAFF.

In its sample, this clonotype was seen once. CDR3 sequence reads: CSAWTGGWDEQFF. In DNA form, the CDR3 reads TGCAGCGCCTGGACAGGGGGTTGGGATGAGCAGTTCTTC. The genes are TRBV29-1 and TRBJ2-1; 10 bases line up with TRBD1. The CDR3 covers 13 residues. After removal of 7 bases from V and 8 bases from J, the junction contained 8 bases not matched to a gene. The V gene's germline CDR1 is SQVTM and CDR2 ANQGSEA.